These 20 T cell receptor beta chains came from one sample sequenced in a study of T cells in Graves' hyperthyroidism and ophthalmopathy. Amplified regions were TCR beta CDR3 sequences from RNA transcripts. Researchers ran a first-round RT-PCR on the TCR CDR3 using the HTBI primer set. TCRdb reprocessed the multiplex PCR reads with MiXCR, giving one entry per CDR3 protein. The repertoire holds 300,000 to 450,000 distinct CDR3 sequences, with about 14% as singletons. Sample: blood. These receptors all come from a young man with Graves' hyperthyroidism that later progressed to Graves' ophthalmopathy.

The rearrangement links TRBV14 to TRBJ2-1; 8 nucleotides match TRBD1. Germline CDR1 SGHDN, CDR2 FVKESK. The CDR3 consists of 14 residues. The junction had 2 bases not matched to a gene; V was cut back by 1 base and J by 6 bases. CDR3 DNA: TGTGCCAGCAGCCAAGGCAGGGGGCGCAATGAGCAGTTCTTC. Protein sequence: CASSQGRGRNEQFF.

This clonotype occurred many times. This sequence joins TRBV6-1 and TRBJ2-5; perhaps TRBD2 as D (5 bases). The CDR3 covers 13 residues. Per the germline V gene, CDR1 is MNHNS and CDR2 is SASEGT. V dropped 7 bases and J dropped 3 bases, with 12 bases sitting between them. The CDR3 sequence is CASNTGSEETQYF. CDR3 DNA sequence: TGTGCCAGCAATACGGGGTCGGAAGAGACCCAGTACTTC.

In regard to this clonotype: Being one base from a much bigger clone, this may be a read error. The V and J genes are TRBV5-1 and TRBJ1-1; 7 positions agree with TRBD1. CDR1 is SGHRS, CDR2 YFSETQ, per germline. The trim removed 2 bases at V and 5 bases at J, leaving 9 bases unmatched. The CDR3 totals 15 residues. The CDR3 sequence is CASSFVQGGKTEAFF. The CDR3 nucleotides read TGCGCCAGCAGCTTTGTTCAGGGGGGGAAGACTGAAGCTTTCTTT. The whole variable domain, remainder taken from reference TRBV5-1 and TRBJ1-1, is KAGVTQTPRYLIKTRGQQVTLSCSPISGHRSVSWYQQTPGQGLQFLFEYFSETQRNKGNFPGRFSGRQFSNSRSEMNVSTLELGDSALYLCASSFVQGGKTEAFFGQGTRLTVV.

A few counts support this clonotype. This may stem from a read error, because a much larger clone lies one nucleotide away. The rearrangement links TRBV2 to TRBJ1-5; maybe TRBD1 (6 bases). This CDR3 is built from 14 residues. Looked up from germline, CDR1 is SNHLY and CDR2 is FYNNEI. Between the trimmed V and J ends, which lost 7 bases and 6 bases, there was a span of 16 bases. DNA for the CDR3: TGTGCCAGCAACTCCTGCAGGGGAGGTCAGCCCCAGCATTTT. Encoded protein: CASNSCRGGQPQHF.

This sequence joins TRBV12-3 or TRBV12-4 and TRBJ2-2; the match to TRBD1 covers 8 bases. V dropped 5 bases and J dropped 5; count of bases not matched to a gene: 7. The CDR3 totals 15 residues. DNA of the CDR3: TGTGCCAGCAGTCCCTGGACAGGGAGAACCGGGGAGCTGTTTTTT. Translated: CASSPWTGRTGELFF.

This clonotype was seen repeatedly, ten times or more. The chain joins TRBV11-2 to TRBJ2-2; the match to TRBD1 covers 7 bases. This CDR3 has 15 amino acids. Germline V lookup: CDR1 SGHAT, CDR2 FQNNGV. V lost 3 bases and J lost 5; bases outside the gene matches: 6. The CDR3 protein is CASSFGQGVTGELFF. DNA for the CDR3: TGTGCCAGCAGCTTTGGGCAGGGGGTTACCGGGGAGCTGTTTTTT.

This clonotype was seen many times. The chain combines TRBV2 with TRBJ1-5, with TRBD1 matching 10 bases. V gave up 6 bases and J gave up 2 bases; unmatched junction bases: 1. CDR3 length: 14 amino acids. Germline loops: CDR1 SNHLY, CDR2 FYNNEI. CDR3 sequence (DNA): TGTGCCAGCAGGGGGACAGGGGGCAATCAGCCCCAGCATTTT. This encodes CASRGTGGNQPQHF.

This clonotype has ten or more counts. V is TRBV12-3 or TRBV12-4 and J is TRBJ1-2; D remains unclear. V lost 7 bases to trimming and J lost 4 bases, with 13 bases between them. The CDR3 is 13 amino acids. The CDR3 sequence is CASTQDSSYGYTF. The CDR3 DNA sequence: TGTGCCAGCACCCAGGACTCTTCCTATGGCTACACCTTC.

This clonotype showed up just a few times. Its ends do not fully match the called genes, so a read error is possible. V gene TRBV7-7 combines with J gene TRBJ2-1; the match to TRBD2 covers 8 bases. Per germline, CDR1 SSHAT and CDR2 FNYEAQ (reference sequence). The CDR3 has 16 amino acids. The CDR3 here is CASSLRSGGPYNEQFF. The CDR3 DNA reads as TGTGCTAGCAGCTTAAGAAGCGGGGGACCCTACAATGAGCAGTTCTTC.

In this sample, this clonotype turned up a few times. The chain links TRBV3-1 to TRBJ2-3; 7 nucleotides align to TRBD2. The CDR3 runs to 15 residues. Germline V gene sequence: CDR1 LGHDT, CDR2 YNNKEL (reference sequence). The V segment lost 4 bases and the J segment 4 bases; nucleotides outside the gene matches: 8. The chain's CDR3 is CASSPLAGVPDTQYF. CDR3 DNA: TGTGCCAGCAGCCCCTTAGCGGGCGTCCCAGATACGCAGTATTTT.

This clonotype came up many times. The J gene is TRBJ1-5, the V gene TRBV13; tentative D call: TRBD1 (5 bases). Germline loops: CDR1 PRHDT, CDR2 FYEKMQ (reference sequence). This CDR3 has 13 residues. Trimming removed 1 base from V and 11 bases from J, with 12 bases in between. CDR3 loop: CASSLAGDWAQHF. The CDR3 nucleotides are TGTGCCAGCAGCTTAGCGGGGGACTGGGCCCAGCATTTT.

Only a few counts were recorded for this clonotype. Likely a read error: the CDR3 ends without its conserved phenylalanine or tryptophan. V and J are TRBV7-9 and TRBJ2-5, with a tentative D call TRBD1 (6 bases). Trimming removed 5 bases from V and 5 bases from J, with 18 bases in between. Germline CDR1 SEHNR, CDR2 FQNEAQ (reference sequence). This CDR3 region has 15 residues. The CDR3 loop reads CASSATGNLGETQYL. CDR3 DNA: TGTGCCAGCAGCGCCACAGGGAATCTAGGGGAGACCCAGTACCTC.

The V call is TRBV10-1, the J call TRBJ2-1; D could derive from TRBD1 or TRBD2 (6 bases each). This CDR3 region has 13 residues. Trimming took 3 bases from V and 7 from J, leaving 10 bases between them. CDR1 is WNHNN, CDR2 SYGVQD, per germline (reference sequence). As DNA, the CDR3 is TGCGCCAGCAGTGAAACAGGGAGGAATGAGCAGTTCTTC. Protein sequence: CASSETGRNEQFF.

The J gene is TRBJ2-3, the V gene TRBV6-2 or TRBV6-3; D uncertain. CDR1 is MNHEY and CDR2 is SVGEGT in the germline V gene. The CDR3 contains 15 residues. The germline V and J ends were trimmed by 5 bases and 0 bases, with 12 bases remaining between them. Here the CDR3 reads CASSVGWSSTDTQYF. The CDR3 bases are TGTGCCAGCAGTGTTGGATGGTCTAGCACAGATACGCAGTATTTT.

V and J are TRBV7-9 and TRBJ1-6; 8 nucleotides match TRBD1. Germline V gene data show CDR1 as SEHNR and CDR2 as FQNEAQ (reference sequence). This CDR3 comprises 14 residues. Germline trimming cut 6 bases from V and 5 bases from J; bases unmatched to any gene: 3. CDR3 loop: CASRGTGHNSPLHF. The CDR3 DNA is TGTGCCAGCAGGGGGACAGGACATAATTCACCCCTCCACTTT.

This clonotype was counted many times. The chain recombines TRBV5-1 with TRBJ2-1; D unclear. Germline loops: CDR1 SGHRS, CDR2 YFSETQ. With 1 base removed from V and 0 bases from J, the gap between germline ends came to 8 bases. The CDR3 totals 15 residues. CDR3 sequence: CASSLRPGSYNEQFF. The DNA for the CDR3 is TGCGCCAGCAGCTTGCGACCGGGCTCCTACAATGAGCAGTTCTTC.

This clonotype has just a few counts. The rearrangement links TRBV10-2 to TRBJ1-2; D possibly corresponds to TRBD1 (5 bases). The V and J ends lost 4 bases and 0 bases respectively, with 15 bases between them. The germline gives CDR1 WSHSY, CDR2 SAAADI. The CDR3 has 16 amino acids. CDR3 in amino acids: CASSGRGGTANYGYTF. In nucleotides, the CDR3 is TGCGCCAGCAGTGGCAGAGGAGGGACCGCTAACTATGGCTACACCTTC.

This clonotype showed up many times. This sequence joins TRBV12-3 or TRBV12-4 and TRBJ1-1; D unresolved. The V end was cut by 5 bases, the J end by 1 base, with 11 bases between. This CDR3 is 14 amino acids long. The CDR3 region is CASSPQDGNTEAFF. CDR3 DNA sequence: TGTGCCAGCAGTCCCCAGGACGGGAACACTGAAGCTTTCTTT.

This chain connects TRBV13 to TRBJ1-2; TRBD1 might be the D (6 bases). Trimming took 2 bases from V and 4 from J, leaving 14 bases between them. CDR3 length: 15 residues. CDR1 and CDR2 (germline): PRHDT, FYEKMQ (reference sequence). The CDR3, as DNA: TGTGCCAGCAGCTTAAGGAACAGGGAAAGCTATGGCTACACCTTC. Amino acid sequence: CASSLRNRESYGYTF. Full variable domain (remainder filled in from reference TRBV13 and TRBJ1-2): AAGVIQSPRHLIKEKRETATLKCYPIPRHDTVYWYQQGPGQDPQFLISFYEKMQSDKGSIPDRFSAQQFSDYHSELNMSSLELGDSALYFCASSLRNRESYGYTFGSGTRLTVV.

In its sample, this clonotype was seen many times. CDR3 sequence (DNA): TGTGCCAGCAGCTTAATAGGTCAGAACACTGAAGCTTTCTTT. Translating it yields CASSLIGQNTEAFF. J is TRBJ1-1 and V is TRBV7-3; D is undetermined. This CDR3 contains 14 residues. In germline, CDR1 is SGHTA, CDR2 FQGTGA. Trimming left V 1 base short and J 1 base short, with 7 bases between. Drawing the rest from reference TRBV7-3 and TRBJ1-1, the complete variable domain is GAGVSQTPSNKVTEKGKYVELRCDPISGHTALYWYRQSLGQGPEFLIYFQGTGAADDSGLPNDRFFAVRPEGSVSTLKIQRTERGDSAVYLCASSLIGQNTEAFFGQGTRLTVV.